This T cell receptor beta chain was sequenced for a study of T cell responses to AZD1222 COVID-19 vaccine. Study-level background: Researchers grouped second doses given at about 4 or about 12 weeks into one pool.

Remarks on this clone: Its antigen remains unidentified. One end of the junction does not line up with germline, which may come from a read error.

Study-wide points: Regions 160-218 and 743-854 dominated among vaccine-associated CD4 TCRs spanning spike. Compared with day 0, the breadth and depth of the Spike-specific TCR repertoire rose significantly after two doses of AZD1222. White British ancestry dominated among donors, who included more females, and clonal diversity was possibly underestimated.

Produced via immunoSEQ multiplex PCR; TCRdb's table is partial and in-frame only. The sample lists about 150,000 clones, less than 95% occurring once. This CDR3 contains 14 residues. Germline-derived CDR1 and CDR2 are LNHDA and SQIVND (reference sequence). This specimen consisted of peripheral blood, obtained on day 0 of AZD1222 vaccination. This sequence originates from an adult in good health. The chain joins TRBV19 to TRBJ1-2; TRBD1 agrees at 8 bases. The CDR3 reads CASSVDRGAGGYTF. CDR3 DNA sequence: TGTGCCAGTAGTGTAGACAGGGGAGCCGGCGGCTACACCTTC.